The source of this TCR beta chain is a study of blood T cell repertoires in COVID-19. Looking at the study overall: COVID-19 samples from acute and convalescent phases originated in the United States, Italy and Spain. In each case, the material was cDNA or gDNA derived from T cells, B-cell-depleted T cells, or PBMCs.

This clone was observed once. Germline assignment: CDR1 LNHNV and CDR2 YYDKDF (reference sequence). V dropped 0 bases and J dropped 0 bases, with 9 bases sitting between them. This CDR3 comprises 15 residues. Followed over time, Seattle patients had been enrolled while infection was active. Authors' processing steps: How many nucleated cells were present was estimated from reference gene primer amplification. Method: immunoSEQ multiplex PCR; TCRdb's copy keeps in-frame clones and lacks some. That table furnishes V, J and clone size, whereas the DNA furnished D and trimming. The table includes about 140,000 clones, about 88% detected once.

The TCR originated in a human donor with COVID-19, enrolled during active disease. The donor label of this sample is uncertain. The J gene is TRBJ2-7, the V gene TRBV15, with D tentatively TRBD2 (5 bases). Input material: peripheral blood. The CDR3 sequence is CATSRDGESSYEQYF. DNA of the CDR3: TGTGCCACCAGCAGAGACGGGGAAAGCTCCTACGAGCAGTACTTC.